The 16 T cell receptor beta chains below come from one sample, sequenced in a study of vaccination effects on CD4 cells after COVID-19. What these receptors recognize is not known. ViraFEST assay sequencing came after antigen-specific CD4+ T cells were expanded with viral peptide pools. A 10-day culture period preceded the isolation of CD4+ T cells. Assay: immunoSEQ multiplex PCR; the TCRdb copy retains only in-frame clones and omits some. This sample has 50,000 to 65,000 clones, with 75% to 90% found just once. The sample here was CD4+ T cells from PBMCs cultured with HCoV-229E spike peptides, taken before COVID-19 vaccination. The receptors derive from a human donor who received a COVID-19 vaccine.

The chain employs TRBV2 and TRBJ2-3, with 7 bases identical to TRBD2. The CDR3 runs 13 residues. With 8 bases clipped from V and 2 bases from J, the junction kept 4 bases outside the gene matches. CDR1 and CDR2 (germline): SNHLY, FYNNEI. The DNA of the CDR3 is TGTGCCAGCGAGCGGGGAGCCACAGATACGCAGTATTTT. As protein: CASERGATDTQYF.

The chain couples TRBV29-1 to TRBJ2-3; no firm D call. V was shortened by 4 bases and J by 8 bases, with 13 bases between the two germline ends. This CDR3 region has 12 residues. Germline V gene sequence: CDR1 SQVTM, CDR2 ANQGSEA. CDR3 residues: CSVVSPPVTQYF. The CDR3 DNA reads as TGCAGCGTTGTTTCCCCTCCGGTTACGCAGTATTTT.

J is TRBJ2-2 and V is TRBV18, with D possibly matching TRBD1 (5 bases). The germline V gene has CDR1 KGHSH and CDR2 LQKENI. The length of the CDR3 is 16 residues. Between the trimmed V and J ends, which lost 2 bases and 0 bases, there was a span of 10 bases. The DNA of the CDR3 is TGTGCCAGCTCACCATTCCGACAGTCGAACACCGGGGAGCTGTTTTTT. Its protein is CASSPFRQSNTGELFF.

This rearrangement joins TRBV5-1 to TRBJ2-2; D remains unclear. V lost 4 bases to trimming and J lost 2 bases, with 0 bases between them. This CDR3 has 11 amino acids. Germline CDR1 SGHRS, CDR2 YFSETQ. The CDR3 DNA is TGCGCCAGCAGCAACACCGGGGAGCTGTTTTTT. It is translated as CASSNTGELFF.

The chain employs TRBV24-1 and TRBJ2-5; possibly TRBD1 or TRBD2 for D (5 bases each). The CDR3 extends over 17 amino acids. Trimming removed 1 base from V and 0 bases from J, with 14 bases in between. Germline-derived CDR1 and CDR2 are KGHDR and SFDVKD. CDR3 amino acids: CATSDLKGPLYQETQYF. The DNA of the CDR3 is TGTGCCACCAGTGATTTAAAGGGACCCTTGTACCAAGAGACCCAGTACTTC.

This clone was seen only a few times. The rearrangement links TRBV19 to TRBJ1-6, with 11 bases identical to TRBD1. The germline V gene has CDR1 LNHDA and CDR2 SQIVND (reference sequence). The CDR3 consists of 15 residues. The J segment lost 5 bases and the V segment lost 7 bases, leaving 4 bases of the junction unmatched. The CDR3: CASKGGQGDNSPLHF. The CDR3 DNA reads as TGTGCCAGTAAGGGGGGACAGGGGGATAATTCACCCCTCCACTTT.

The chain employs TRBV14 and TRBJ2-3, with TRBD1 identical over 7 bases. The CDR3 contains 16 residues. Germline trimming cut 6 bases from V and 3 bases from J; bases unmatched to any gene: 12. Germline V gene lookup returns CDR1 SGHDN and CDR2 FVKESK. The CDR3 DNA reads TGTGCCAGCAGTAGCCCCTTGGGCAGGGGGACAGATACGCAGTATTTT. This codes for CASSSPLGRGTDTQYF.

V usage is TRBV5-4 and J usage is TRBJ1-1; D possibly corresponds to TRBD1 (6 bases). CDR1 and CDR2 (germline): SGHNT, YYREEE (reference sequence). The CDR3 has 15 amino acids. Trimming stripped 0 bases from V and 5 bases from J, with 14 bases between. The CDR3 here is CASSLAGGGRTEAFF. The CDR3 DNA sequence: TGTGCCAGCAGCTTGGCCGGAGGGGGAAGGACTGAAGCTTTCTTT.

This clone was counted a few times. The chain carries TRBV7-2 and TRBJ1-2; possibly TRBD1 for D (6 bases). V dropped 5 bases and J dropped 4 bases, with 11 bases sitting between them. The germline V gene has CDR1 SGHTA and CDR2 FQGNSA. This CDR3 is 13 amino acids long. For the CDR3, the DNA is TGTGCCAGCAGCGGTGGGGGGCTCTATGGCTACACCTTC. Translation: CASSGGGLYGYTF.

J is TRBJ2-5 and V is TRBV7-2; possibly TRBD1 or TRBD2 for D (7 bases each). This CDR3 is 14 amino acids long. The V gene lost 2 bases and the J gene lost 5 bases, with 12 bases spanning the gap. Germline V lookup: CDR1 SGHTA, CDR2 FQGNSA. CDR3 in DNA: TGTGCCAGCAGCTTACAGCGGGGACAGGAGACCCAGTACTTC. This translates into CASSLQRGQETQYF.

The chain has TRBV28 and TRBJ1-1; D uncertain. This CDR3 contains 11 residues. Germline CDR1 and CDR2: MDHEN and SYDVKM. V lost 3 bases and J lost 11, with 10 bases in between. The CDR3 spells CASSFNFGAFF. The CDR3 DNA is TGTGCCAGCAGTTTCAATTTTGGGGCTTTCTTT.

About this clone: The junction does not match germline at one end; this may be a read error. This chain links TRBV5-6 with TRBJ2-3; D ambiguous. Per the germline V gene, CDR1 is SGHDT and CDR2 is YYEEEE. The CDR3 is 15 residues long. The CDR3 sequence: CASNLVLGYTDTQYF. The CDR3 DNA reads as TGTGCCAGCAACTTGGTACTGGGATACACAGATACGCAGTATTTT.

The chain uses TRBV9 and TRBJ2-2; 8 nucleotides agree with TRBD1. The CDR3 is 15 residues long. V shed 0 bases, J shed 6 bases, and the junction held 4 bases outside the gene matches. CDR1 and CDR2 from the germline V gene are SGDLS and YYNGEE. This chain's CDR3 is CASSVAGGAPGELFF. The CDR3 region has the DNA TGTGCCAGCAGCGTAGCAGGGGGCGCCCCCGGGGAGCTGTTTTTT. The variable domain in full, with the rest retrieved from reference TRBV9 and TRBJ2-2, is DSGVTQTPKHLITATGQRVTLRCSPRSGDLSVYWYQQSLDQGLQFLIQYYNGEERAKGNILERFSAQQFPDLHSELNLSSLELGDSALYFCASSVAGGAPGELFFGEGSRLTVL.

V is TRBV10-1 and J is TRBJ2-3; 7 nucleotides agree with TRBD1. Trimming removed 3 bases from V and 0 bases from J; junction bases left unmatched: 9. The CDR3 sequence is 17 residues long. The germline V gene encodes CDR1 WNHNN and CDR2 SYGVQD (reference sequence). CDR3 sequence: CASSDSPGTASTDTQYF. CDR3 DNA: TGCGCCAGCAGTGATTCCCCCGGGACAGCTAGCACAGATACGCAGTATTTT.

In nucleotides, the CDR3 is TGTGCCAGCAGTGCCGTGTCGGGACGGGGCACCTTC. Translated, it gives CASSAVSGRGTF. The V gene is TRBV12-3 or TRBV12-4, the J gene TRBJ1-2; D might be TRBD1 (5 bases). The V end was cut by 5 bases, the J end by 13 bases, with 17 bases between. There are 12 residues in the CDR3.

The chain joins TRBV7-8 to TRBJ2-7; TRBD2 is a possible D gene (5 bases). The CDR3 has 17 amino acids. CDR1 is SGHVS and CDR2 is FQNEAQ in the germline V gene. V lost 5 bases to trimming and J lost 1 base, with 21 bases between them. The CDR3 sequence is CASSRAYTGSTSYEQYV. In nucleotides, the CDR3 is TGTGCCAGCAGCCGGGCGTATACGGGGAGCACATCCTACGAGCAGTACGTC.